Listed here are 14 T cell receptor beta chains from one sample, sequenced in a study of blood T cell repertoires in COVID-19. Assay used: immunoSEQ multiplex PCR; TCRdb lists only in-frame clones, some missing. The data contain 200,000 to 250,000 clones, around three quarters of them singletons. Sequencing was carried out using peripheral blood. These receptors were taken from a woman in her 70s with acute or convalescent COVID-19.

The genes are TRBV24-1 and TRBJ2-5; 14 nucleotides align to TRBD2. The ends lost 5 bases at V and 2 bases at J; junction bases unmatched: 15. CDR1 is KGHDR, CDR2 SFDVKD, per germline. CDR3 size: 20 residues. As DNA, the CDR3 is TGTGCCACCAGTGGGAAACCCCCGGGACTAGCGGGGGCCCTGCAAGAGACCCAGTACTTC. It specifies CATSGKPPGLAGALQETQYF.

The V and J genes are TRBV18 and TRBJ1-2, with TRBD1 matching 10 bases. This CDR3 has 15 amino acids. Unmatched junction bases numbered 5, after V lost 3 bases and J lost 4 bases. Per the germline V gene, CDR1 is KGHSH and CDR2 is LQKENI. The DNA of the CDR3 is TGTGCCAGCTCACCCGGGACAGGGGAGGGCTATGGCTACACCTTC. This encodes CASSPGTGEGYGYTF.

The chain carries TRBV7-8 and TRBJ2-3; the D is unclear. Trimming shortened V by 5 bases and J by 9 bases, and 15 bases separated the two germline ends. Looked up from germline, CDR1 is SGHVS and CDR2 is FQNEAQ. The CDR3 sequence is 13 residues long. The CDR3 loop is CASSLGRGDTQYF. CDR3 DNA: TGTGCCAGCAGCCTCGGCCGCGGAGACACGCAGTATTTT.

The sample holds one count of this clone. The chain employs TRBV7-9 and TRBJ1-4, with D hard to call. V dropped 4 bases and J dropped 4 bases, with 10 bases sitting between them. The V gene's germline CDR1 is SEHNR and CDR2 FQNEAQ (reference sequence). The CDR3 totals 14 residues. The CDR3, as DNA: TGTGCCAGCAGCTCGGGTGGAGGTAATGAAAAACTGTTTTTT. Protein sequence: CASSSGGGNEKLFF.

V gene TRBV7-9 combines with J gene TRBJ2-2; 12 bases are shared with TRBD1. CDR3 length: 15 residues. With 7 bases clipped from V and 6 bases from J, the junction kept 6 bases outside the gene matches. Germline V CDR1 and CDR2: SEHNR, FQNEAQ (reference sequence). CDR3 in amino acids: CASTPGTGGPGELFF. The CDR3 bases are TGTGCCAGCACTCCCGGGACAGGGGGCCCCGGGGAGCTGTTTTTT.

Only a few counts were recorded for this clone. The chain is built from TRBV11-2 and TRBJ2-5; tentative D call: TRBD1 (6 bases). The ends were cut back, 5 bases at V and 2 bases at J, with 12 bases in the middle. CDR1 and CDR2 (germline): SGHAT, FQNNGV. The CDR3 sequence is 14 residues long. CDR3 coding DNA: TGTGCCAGCAGCCCTCCGGGGACACAAGAGACCCAGTACTTC. Translation: CASSPPGTQETQYF. The variable domain in full, with the rest retrieved from reference TRBV11-2 and TRBJ2-5, is EAGVAQSPRYKIIEKRQSVAFWCNPISGHATLYWYQQILGQGPKLLIQFQNNGVVDDSQLPKDRFSAERLKGVDSTLKIQPAKLEDSAVYLCASSPPGTQETQYFGPGTRLLVL.

The CDR3 DNA follows: TGCGCCAGCATGTCCGGGACAGTGAACACTGAAGCTTTCTTT. Its protein is CASMSGTVNTEAFF. The chain couples TRBV5-1 to TRBJ1-1, with 7 bases aligning to TRBD1. The CDR3 sequence is 14 residues long. The V gene's germline CDR1 is SGHRS and CDR2 YFSETQ. V gave up 6 bases and J gave up 0 bases; unmatched junction bases: 5. The full variable domain, with the rest looked up from reference TRBV5-1 and TRBJ1-1, is KAGVTQTPRYLIKTRGQQVTLSCSPISGHRSVSWYQQTPGQGLQFLFEYFSETQRNKGNFPGRFSGRQFSNSRSEMNVSTLELGDSALYLCASMSGTVNTEAFFGQGTRLTVV.

The chain has TRBV11-2 and TRBJ2-3, with D perhaps TRBD2 (6 bases). CDR3 length equals 16 residues. V dropped 5 bases and J dropped 4 bases, with 19 bases sitting between them. The germline V gene encodes CDR1 SGHAT and CDR2 FQNNGV. This CDR3 is CASSPAGRVQADTQYF. The CDR3 bases are TGTGCCAGCAGCCCAGCGGGTAGGGTTCAGGCAGATACGCAGTATTTT.

The genes are TRBV25-1 and TRBJ2-7; D is undetermined. The V end was cut by 3 bases, the J end by 3 bases, with 9 bases between. CDR1 MGHDK and CDR2 SYGVNS come from the germline V gene. This CDR3 has 13 amino acids. CDR3 coding DNA: TGTGCCAGCAGTGATATCTCCCTCTACGAGCAGTACTTC. This gives the protein CASSDISLYEQYF.

The V call is TRBV30, the J call TRBJ2-3; D perhaps matches TRBD2 (6 bases). V dropped 6 bases and J dropped 1 base, with 14 bases sitting between them. The length of the CDR3 is 14 residues. In germline, CDR1 is GTSNPN, CDR2 SVGIG (reference sequence). The CDR3 DNA follows: TGTGCCTGCCACAAAAGCGGGCGCACAGATACGCAGTATTTT. This gives the protein CACHKSGRTDTQYF.

V gene TRBV6-2 or TRBV6-3 combines with J gene TRBJ2-1; TRBD2 agrees at 12 bases. This CDR3 comprises 17 residues. The germline CDR1 and CDR2 sequences are MNHEY and SVGEGT. V was clipped by 4 bases and J by 4 bases; unmatched bases: 8. The CDR3 sequence: CASSLLGTSGGYNEQFF. The CDR3 DNA reads as TGTGCCAGCAGTTTATTAGGCACTAGCGGGGGGTACAATGAGCAGTTCTTC.

There are a few counts of this clone. The CDR3 here is CASATGRVGETQYF. The CDR3 bases are TGTGCCAGCGCGACAGGCCGGGTCGGAGAGACCCAGTACTTC. The V call is TRBV19, the J call TRBJ2-5; tentative D call: TRBD1 (6 bases). Trimming removed 9 bases from V and 4 bases from J, with 18 bases in between. Germline V CDR1 and CDR2: LNHDA, SQIVND (reference sequence). The CDR3 runs 14 residues. The full variable domain, with the rest looked up from reference TRBV19 and TRBJ2-5, is DGGITQSPKYLFRKEGQNVTLSCEQNLNHDAMYWYRQDPGQGLRLIYYSQIVNDFQKGDIAEGYSVSREKKESFPLTVTSAQKNPTAFYLCASATGRVGETQYFGPGTRLLVL.

V usage is TRBV5-1 and J usage is TRBJ1-2, with 9 bases lining up with TRBD1. This CDR3 is built from 16 residues. Germline V lookup: CDR1 SGHRS, CDR2 YFSETQ. Trimming took 0 bases from V and 6 from J; bases not matched to a gene: 9. CDR3 region: CASSLVSPGTGNGYTF. In DNA form, the CDR3 reads TGCGCCAGCAGCTTGGTTAGCCCCGGGACAGGGAATGGCTACACCTTC.

This chain uses TRBV5-1 with TRBJ2-1; 8 bases align to TRBD2. This CDR3 is built from 13 residues. Per the germline V gene, CDR1 is SGHRS and CDR2 is YFSETQ. The V and J ends lost 5 bases and 4 bases, in that order; junction bases with no gene match: 2. In nucleotides, the CDR3 is TGCGCCAGCAGGGGACTAGGGTACAATGAGCAGTTCTTC. Its translation: CASRGLGYNEQFF.